Below, one T cell receptor (beta chain) is given with its context. These data come from a study of T cell responses to AZD1222 COVID-19 vaccine. CDR1 MNHEY and CDR2 SVGAGI come from the germline V gene. The CDR3 totals 13 residues. V gave up 6 bases and J gave up 6 bases, with 9 bases separating them. Sequencing used immunoSEQ multiplex PCR; TCRdb keeps in-frame clones, though not all of them. The sample includes about 110,000 clones, around 93% seen only once; the top ten take roughly 7.6%. This TCR derives from an adult in good health. Sequences were derived from peripheral blood, sampled on day 0 of AZD1222 vaccination. The chain has TRBV6-5 and TRBJ1-6; no firm D call. The CDR3 reads CASRPLGNSPLHF. CDR3 nucleotide sequence: TGTGCCAGCAGACCTCTGGGTAATTCACCCCTCCACTTT.